This T cell receptor (beta chain) was sequenced in a study of blood T cell repertoires in COVID-19. Overall study: Some COVID-19 samples were acute and others convalescent; all came from the United States, Italy and Spain. The cDNA or gDNA used as material had been derived from T cells, B-cell-depleted T cells, or PBMCs.

This CDR3 comprises 16 residues. The germline CDR1 and CDR2 sequences are LGHNA and YSLEER. Trimming removed 0 bases from V and 5 bases from J; junction bases left unmatched: 8. Authors' processing steps: Estimation of nucleated cell counts was performed using reference gene primer amplification. Produced via immunoSEQ multiplex PCR; TCRdb's table is partial and in-frame only. V and J calls and clone size follow that table, whereas D and trimming were derived from the DNA. The sample lists some 100,000 clones, about 88% seen once, with 17% in the top ten. The chain uses TRBV4-3 and TRBJ2-3; TRBD2 aligns across 7 bases. This TCR was sampled from a woman between 55 and 75 years old with acute or convalescent COVID-19. Sequenced input: peripheral blood. The DNA for the CDR3 is TGCGCCAGCAGCCAAGATTTCCGGGGGGTAGGAGATACGCAGTATTTT. Its protein is CASSQDFRGVGDTQYF.